The rows below give T cell receptor beta chains drawn from one sample of a study of blood T cells in healthy people across ages. TCRdb independently ran MiXCR on the 5' RACE reads; one entry per CDR3 protein. The sample contains some 900,000 distinct CDR3 sequences, around 46% of which appear only once. The specimen was blood. The receptors were gathered from a man between 25 and 39 years old in good health. The conserved cysteine and the conserved F or W are not part of the CDR3 here.

J gene | V gene | CDR3 protein
. | TRBV24-1 | ATSSNRGYEQY
TRBJ2-3 | TRBV12-3/TRBV12-4 | ASSSYSFIFTDTQY
. | TRBV7-9 | AGSSSGYEQY
TRBJ2-1 | TRBV29-1 | SVAGAGFYEQF
TRBJ1-2 | TRBV6-5 | ASSDLTGLKAHGYT
TRBJ2-7 | TRBV30 | AWKRPSYEQY
TRBJ1-1 | TRBV6-2/TRBV6-3 | ATKREAF
TRBJ2-7 | TRBV10-3 | ATTGTGGLSGSYEQY
TRBJ2-1 | TRBV4-1 | ASSQEDSDGEQF
TRBJ2-1 | TRBV2 | ASRRGVGNNEQF
TRBJ2-3 | TRBV20-1 | SASTGLGDTQY
TRBJ1-2 | TRBV4-1 | ASSQDQTGSLTRGYT
TRBJ2-3 | TRBV7-8 | ASSLADPGLSTDTQY
TRBJ2-5 | TRBV4-2 | ASSQGQTGVAETQY
TRBJ2-5 | TRBV12-3/TRBV12-4 | ASSLENRVQY
TRBJ2-4 | TRBV20-1 | SARDQFSLIRNIQY
TRBJ2-3 | TRBV2 | AGDRDTDTQY
TRBJ2-6 | TRBV20-1 | SAEQGSSGANVLT
TRBJ2-1 | TRBV4-3 | ASSQGLGLTYNEQF
TRBJ2-5 | TRBV7-2 | ASSLELVGRETQY
TRBJ2-3 | TRBV6-1 | ASSEVRDTQY
TRBJ2-1 | TRBV6-5 | ASSTGGTEQF
TRBJ2-3 | TRBV18 | ASSPVLGKISTDTQY
TRBJ1-1 | TRBV9 | ASSVAFRDTEAF
TRBJ1-1 | TRBV3-1 | ASSPLDSKNTEAF
TRBJ2-3 | TRBV12-3/TRBV12-4 | ASSLPGRGREDVQY
TRBJ2-1 | TRBV10-3 | AIRGGGTYNEQF
TRBJ2-5 | TRBV27 | ASSLSIRGGATQY
TRBJ2-3 | TRBV20-1 | IPGPVNTDTQY
TRBJ2-7 | TRBV2 | ASSPRRKLSYEQY
TRBJ2-3 | TRBV4-2 | ASSPELAGGQDTQY
TRBJ1-5 | TRBV20-1 | SAGQRGQPQH
. | TRBV27 | ASSVGLGGEQY
TRBJ2-1 | TRBV7-9 | ASSSGTSGWGQF
TRBJ2-3 | TRBV20-1 | SAYYMTDTQY
TRBJ2-3 | TRBV20-1 | SARDLRGSPDTQY
TRBJ2-5 | TRBV30 | AWSVDREEQY
TRBJ2-7 | TRBV29-1 | SVKTGGSYEQY
TRBJ2-4 | TRBV6-2/TRBV6-3 | ASRGTSFYIQY
TRBJ2-7 | TRBV6-1 | ASSESLGGATYEQY
TRBJ1-2 | TRBV29-1 | SGKGQGANYGYT
TRBJ2-7 | TRBV27 | ASSPYNSYEQY
TRBJ1-6 | TRBV6-5 | ASTLQSNSPLH
TRBJ2-7 | TRBV5-4 | ASSLGGTSSYEQY
TRBJ2-5 | TRBV25-1 | ASRVLTGEQETQY
TRBJ2-7 | TRBV6-6 | ASSSIVDEQY
TRBJ2-3 | TRBV3-1 | ASSQQWPGSLLDTQY
TRBJ1-6 | TRBV27 | ASTDREGTSPLH
TRBJ2-6 | TRBV5-1 | ASSLGQGFTSGANVLT
TRBJ2-1 | TRBV20-1 | SAKEPSGAGGVNEQF
TRBJ2-1 | TRBV24-1 | ATSEPGDEQF
. | TRBV5-4 | ASSPSLSYEQY
. | TRBV29-1 | SVEPRDRADEQY
TRBJ1-1 | TRBV27 | ASSPAGGNMVEAF
TRBJ1-4 | TRBV12-3/TRBV12-4 | ASSLEAVFNEKLF
TRBJ1-2 | TRBV4-2 | ASSQRDGYT
TRBJ2-1 | TRBV20-1 | SAAGGSYNEQF
TRBJ2-7 | TRBV6-2/TRBV6-3 | ASRKGYEQY
TRBJ1-5 | TRBV6-2/TRBV6-3 | ASRDTGIDQPQH